One and the same sample provided the 21 T cell receptor beta chains below, sequenced in a study of OX40 agonist ivuxolimab in advanced cancers. The protocol was immunoSEQ multiplex PCR, while the TCRdb copy is restricted to in-frame clones and leaves out a portion. The table has 30,000 to 40,000 clones, over 75% seen once. The input for sequencing was CD4+ or CD8+ T cells sorted from blood, taken in a trial of the OX40 agonist ivuxolimab. The receptors here all came from an adult with an advanced solid tumor such as melanoma, head and neck, liver or kidney cancer.

The J gene is TRBJ1-2, the V gene TRBV6-6; no definite D call. Looked up from germline, CDR1 is MNHNY and CDR2 is SVGAGI (reference sequence). V was trimmed by 5 bases and J by 1 base, leaving 11 bases between them. The CDR3 extends over 14 amino acids. This chain's CDR3 is CASSPTVYNYGYTF. In DNA, the CDR3 is TGTGCCAGCAGTCCCACGGTCTATAACTATGGCTACACCTTC.

In DNA, the CDR3 is TGTGCCAGCAGCTTATCGGGGGCAGGGAGTCGGTACGAGCAGTACTTC. This gives the protein CASSLSGAGSRYEQYF. The chain combines TRBV7-2 with TRBJ2-7; the D gene could be TRBD1 or TRBD2 (6 bases each). The V gene lost 2 bases and the J gene lost 4 bases, with 18 bases spanning the gap. The CDR3 length is 16 residues. Germline assignment: CDR1 SGHTA and CDR2 FQGNSA. Combining the CDR3 with reference TRBV7-2 and TRBJ2-7 gives the whole variable domain GAGVSQSPSNKVTEKGKDVELRCDPISGHTALYWYRQSLGQGLEFLIYFQGNSAPDKSGLPSDRFSAERTGGSVSTLTIQRTQQEDSAVYLCASSLSGAGSRYEQYFGPGTRLTVT.

This clone came up once. The chain joins TRBV27 to TRBJ1-6; the D gene is possibly TRBD1 (6 bases). The germline gives CDR1 MNHEY, CDR2 SMNVEV (reference sequence). V dropped 2 bases and J dropped 10 bases, with 15 bases sitting between them. The CDR3 extends over 15 amino acids. CDR3 sequence (DNA): TGTGCCAGCAGTTTAAGCGCAGGGGCTACCTCACCCCTCCACTTT. Translation gives CASSLSAGATSPLHF.

The genes are TRBV2 and TRBJ2-7; 7 bases line up with TRBD1. The CDR3 contains 13 residues. Germline CDR1 is SNHLY and CDR2 is FYNNEI. V gave up 6 bases and J gave up 5 bases; unmatched junction bases: 7. CDR3 region: CASRHRGNNEQYF. In DNA form, the CDR3 reads TGTGCCAGCAGACACAGGGGAAACAACGAGCAGTACTTC.

The rearrangement links TRBV6-1 to TRBJ2-1; D remains ambiguous. Germline assignment: CDR1 MNHNS and CDR2 SASEGT. The CDR3 length is 14 residues. V gave up 1 base and J gave up 3 bases, with 7 bases separating them. This CDR3 is CASSEDWDYNEQFF. In nucleotides, the CDR3 is TGTGCCAGCAGTGAAGATTGGGACTACAATGAGCAGTTCTTC.

The chain joins TRBV7-6 to TRBJ1-2, with D perhaps matching TRBD1 (6 bases). The V end was cut by 2 bases, the J end by 2 bases, with 12 bases between. The length of the CDR3 is 15 residues. CDR1 and CDR2 from the germline V gene are SGHVS and FNYEAQ. The CDR3 loop is CASSLTAGQNYGYTF. The CDR3 nucleotides are TGTGCCAGCAGCTTAACCGCTGGACAGAACTATGGCTACACCTTC.

This clone was seen once. V gene TRBV29-1 combines with J gene TRBJ1-2; maybe TRBD1 (5 bases). Per the germline V gene, CDR1 is SQVTM and CDR2 is ANQGSEA. This CDR3 region has 13 residues. V was clipped by 6 bases and J by 7 bases, with 18 bases between them. This CDR3 is CSVFAGPRGGYTF. The CDR3 DNA follows: TGCAGCGTCTTTGCAGGGCCGAGGGGTGGCTACACCTTC.

The chain uses TRBV6-1 and TRBJ2-3; perhaps TRBD1 as D (6 bases). Germline V gene data show CDR1 as MNHNS and CDR2 as SASEGT. This CDR3 has 18 amino acids. V lost 1 base to trimming and J lost 0 bases, with 17 bases between them. The CDR3 bases are TGTGCCAGCAGTGAAGAACAGGGTCAGGGTGGGAGCACAGATACGCAGTATTTT. Translated: CASSEEQGQGGSTDTQYF.

Only one count was recorded for this clone. This sequence joins TRBV5-1 and TRBJ2-1, with TRBD2 matching over 9 bases. The trim removed 0 bases at V and 4 bases at J, leaving 5 bases unmatched. The CDR3 runs to 16 residues. Germline CDR1 and CDR2: SGHRS and YFSETQ. The CDR3 sequence is CASSLDWAGGYNEQFF. CDR3 nucleotides: TGCGCCAGCAGCTTGGATTGGGCGGGAGGGTACAATGAGCAGTTCTTC.

J is TRBJ2-3 and V is TRBV12-5; a weak D match, TRBD1 (5 bases). Per the germline V gene, CDR1 is LGHNT and CDR2 is FRNRAP. Between the trimmed V and J ends, which lost 8 bases and 1 base, there was a span of 10 bases. The length of the CDR3 is 13 residues. The CDR3, as DNA: TGTGCTAGTTTGCAGGGTGGCACAGATACGCAGTATTTT. Amino acids: CASLQGGTDTQYF. The variable domain in full, with the rest retrieved from reference TRBV12-5 and TRBJ2-3, is DARVTQTPRHKVTEMGQEVTMRCQPILGHNTVFWYRQTMMQGLELLAYFRNRAPLDDSGMPKDRFSAEMPDATLATLKIQPSEPRDSAVYFCASLQGGTDTQYFGPGTRLTVL.

V and J are TRBV28 and TRBJ2-6; TRBD1 or TRBD2 may be the D gene (5 bases each). Germline V gene lookup returns CDR1 MDHEN and CDR2 SYDVKM. The CDR3 has 19 residues. Trimming took 6 bases from V and 3 from J, leaving 24 bases between them. CDR3 sequence: CASRPSVRDPRFGANVLTF. The CDR3 region has the DNA TGTGCCAGCAGACCCTCCGTTAGGGACCCCCGTTTTGGGGCCAACGTCCTGACTTTC. Combining the CDR3 with reference TRBV28 and TRBJ2-6 gives the whole variable domain DVKVTQSSRYLVKRTGEKVFLECVQDMDHENMFWYRQDPGLGLRLIYFSYDVKMKEKGDIPEGYSVSREKKERFSLILESASTNQTSMYLCASRPSVRDPRFGANVLTFGAGSRLTVL.

This clone was observed a few times. This chain connects TRBV2 to TRBJ2-1, with 8 nucleotides matching TRBD2. Germline V gene lookup returns CDR1 SNHLY and CDR2 FYNNEI. V shed 0 bases and J 7 bases; nucleotides not matched to a gene: 14. The CDR3 is made up of 18 amino acids. The CDR3 DNA is TGTGCCAGCAGTGAAGCGCCCCCGGGACTAGGGACACAGAATGAGCAGTTCTTC. Its protein product is CASSEAPPGLGTQNEQFF.

This clone came up once. The chain combines TRBV6-5 with TRBJ2-7; TRBD2 might be the D (5 bases). Germline CDR1 reads MNHEY; CDR2 reads SVGAGI. V shed 2 bases and J shed 2 bases, with 13 bases lying between them. This CDR3 is built from 15 residues. The CDR3, as DNA: TGTGCCAGCAGTTACGTTCAGGACTTAACCTACGAGCAGTACTTC. This codes for CASSYVQDLTYEQYF.

The chain couples TRBV27 to TRBJ2-3; TRBD2 agrees at 10 bases. The germline gives CDR1 MNHEY, CDR2 SMNVEV (reference sequence). The CDR3 has 18 residues. The ends lost 8 bases at V and 2 bases at J; junction bases unmatched: 16. The CDR3 bases are TGTGCCAGCGGTCACATAGGACGAGCGGGAGGGGTCACAGATACGCAGTATTTT. Residues: CASGHIGRAGGVTDTQYF.

The rearrangement links TRBV10-1 to TRBJ1-6; D is ambiguous. Trimming removed 3 bases from V and 7 bases from J, with 13 bases in between. Per the germline V gene, CDR1 is WNHNN and CDR2 is SYGVQD (reference sequence). The length of the CDR3 is 15 residues. The CDR3 here is CASSESRTPNSPLHF. The CDR3 region has the DNA TGCGCCAGCAGTGAATCCCGGACGCCAAATTCACCCCTCCACTTT.

The CDR3 region has the DNA TGCGCCAGCACCCCCCGGACAGAGCCGAACACTGAAGCTTTCTTT. Its protein product is CASTPRTEPNTEAFF. The chain carries TRBV10-1 and TRBJ1-1; perhaps TRBD1 as D (6 bases). Germline-derived CDR1 and CDR2 are WNHNN and SYGVQD (reference sequence). The V end was cut by 7 bases, the J end by 1 base, with 16 bases between. The CDR3 sequence is 15 residues long.

The J gene is TRBJ2-3, the V gene TRBV5-1, with D hard to call. V shed 0 bases and J shed 0 bases, with 8 bases lying between them. CDR1 is SGHRS and CDR2 is YFSETQ in the germline V gene. This CDR3 contains 15 residues. CDR3 in DNA: TGCGCCAGCAGCTTGGCGATCCCTAGCACAGATACGCAGTATTTT. Its translation: CASSLAIPSTDTQYF.

The gene calls are TRBV5-4 and TRBJ2-7, with TRBD1 matching 8 bases. CDR1 SGHNT and CDR2 YYREEE come from the germline V gene (reference sequence). The CDR3 length is 13 residues. The trim removed 3 bases at V and 5 bases at J, leaving 4 bases unmatched. CDR3 bases: TGTGCCAGCAGCTGGGAGACAGGGGACGAGCAGTACTTC. It specifies CASSWETGDEQYF.

The gene calls are TRBV6-6 and TRBJ1-5, with a tentative D call TRBD1 (5 bases). CDR1 and CDR2 from the germline V gene are MNHNY and SVGAGI (reference sequence). Trimming removed 2 bases from V and 4 bases from J, with 12 bases in between. The CDR3 totals 15 residues. The CDR3 nucleotides are TGTGCCAGCAGTTACGCCGGGACCGCAAATCAGCCCCAGCATTTT. Translated, it gives CASSYAGTANQPQHF.

The chain links TRBV6-1 to TRBJ2-3, with a tentative D call TRBD2 (5 bases). Germline CDR1 is MNHNS and CDR2 is SASEGT. V was cut by 3 bases and J by 4 bases, with 14 bases left in between. The CDR3 totals 15 residues. Written as DNA, the CDR3 is TGTGCCAGCAGTGACGGGGAGAAAGGTTCAGATACGCAGTATTTT. Translated: CASSDGEKGSDTQYF.

The chain uses TRBV19 and TRBJ1-2; D might be TRBD1 (5 bases). Germline values: CDR1 LNHDA, CDR2 SQIVND (reference sequence). CDR3 length equals 14 residues. The germline V and J ends were trimmed by 4 bases and 2 bases, with 11 bases remaining between them. The DNA for the CDR3 is TGTGCCAGTAGTAAGGACACGCCAAACTATGGCTACACCTTC. Its translation: CASSKDTPNYGYTF.